This T cell receptor (beta chain) is from a study of T cells in severe cutaneous drug reactions. Background on the study: A European registry, Taiwan and Thailand supplied patients during about 2011 to 2018. The culprit drug was assigned by the Naranjo and ALDEN algorithms. Blister fluid/cells and PBMC came from acute- or recovery-stage patients. General study findings and limits: In carbamazepine-induced Stevens-Johnson syndrome or toxic epidermal necrolysis, TRBV12-4 averaged roughly 33% in blister cells and around 5% in PBMC.

TCR subtype-specific primers in iRepertoire multiplex PCR prepared libraries for bulk and single-cell sequencing. TCRdb re-called the multiplex PCR reads; one entry per CDR3 protein, DNA not given. The sample has 10,000 or so distinct CDR3 sequences, and its top ten clones hold under 25%. The donors had carbamazepine-induced Stevens-Johnson syndrome or toxic epidermal necrolysis. Germline loops: CDR1 DFQATT, CDR2 SNEGSKA (reference sequence). The CDR3 covers 13 residues. Notes on this clonotype: Its specificity is not known.

The chain employs TRBV20-1 and TRBJ2-3; TCRdb names TRBD2, which stays unverified in the absence of DNA. The sequence came from a human donor with Stevens-Johnson syndrome, a severe cutaneous drug reaction. Sequenced material: cells from a skin blister. CDR3 sequence reads: CSALAGVTDTQYF.